Sequencing of this T cell receptor beta chain was carried out in a study of blood T cell repertoires in COVID-19. On the study more broadly: COVID-19 samples, acute and convalescent, were from the United States, Italy and Spain. PBMCs, B-cell-depleted T cells, or T cells were the source of the cDNA or gDNA that made up the material.

In the original processing: Counts of nucleated cells, estimated from reference gene primer amplification, were obtained. Clones were read by immunoSEQ multiplex PCR, and TCRdb kept only the in-frame ones, dropping some. That table is the source of V, J and clone size, and D and trimming were worked out from the DNA. The table has around 83,000 clones, approximately 90% seen once. Germline CDR1 and CDR2: SGHDT and YYEEEE. V lost 1 base and J lost 10, with 9 bases in between. CDR3 length: 12 amino acids. This clonotype was obtained from a man aged 70-80 years with active or convalescent COVID-19. Sequencing input: peripheral blood. The chain links TRBV5-6 to TRBJ2-1, with a possible D match to TRBD2 (5 bases). In DNA, the CDR3 is TGTGCCAGCAGCTTGTTGGGAGTGGAGCAGTTCTTC. Residues: CASSLLGVEQFF. Using reference TRBV5-6 and TRBJ2-1 for the parts outside the CDR3, the full variable domain is DAGVTQSPTHLIKTRGQQVTLRCSPKSGHDTVSWYQQALGQGPQFIFQYYEEEERQRGNFPDRFSGHQFPNYSSELNVNALLLGDSALYLCASSLLGVEQFFGPGTRLTVL.